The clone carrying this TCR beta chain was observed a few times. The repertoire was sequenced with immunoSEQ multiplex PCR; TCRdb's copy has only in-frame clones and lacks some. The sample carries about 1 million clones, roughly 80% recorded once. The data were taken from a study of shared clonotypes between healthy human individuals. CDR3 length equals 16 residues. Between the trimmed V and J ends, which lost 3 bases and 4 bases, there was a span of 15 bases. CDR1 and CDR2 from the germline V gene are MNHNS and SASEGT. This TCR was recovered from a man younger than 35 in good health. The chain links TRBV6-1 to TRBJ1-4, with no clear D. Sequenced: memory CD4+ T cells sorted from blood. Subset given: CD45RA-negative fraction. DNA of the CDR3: TGTGCCAGCAGTGACGGAAAAGCCGACTATAATGAAAAACTGTTTTTT. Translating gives CASSDGKADYNEKLFF.